Listed below are T cell receptor beta chains from one sample, sequenced in a study of blood T cell repertoires in COVID-19. Only in-frame clones appear in the TCRdb table, and some are missing; sequencing was by immunoSEQ multiplex PCR. Of some 200,000 clones listed, 83% were seen once; the top ten hold 1.3%. The sequencing input was peripheral blood. The source is a woman aged 25-40 years with COVID-19, enrolled during active disease. The CDR3 runs from the conserved cysteine through the conserved F or W. The D gene is left open where the match is weak.

V: TRBV5-1
J: TRBJ1-6
D: TRBD1
CDR3: CASSGGQGDSPLHF
DNA: TGCGCCAGCAGCGGGGGACAGGGTGATTCACCCCTCCACTTT

V: TRBV28
J: TRBJ2-1
D: TRBD1
CDR3: CASKYRGSVPNEQFF
DNA: TGTGCCAGCAAATACAGGGGTTCAGTTCCCAATGAGCAGTTCTTC

V: TRBV3-1/TRBV3-2
J: TRBJ2-1
D: TRBD2
CDR3: CASSQGLAGGRLGEQFF
DNA: TGTGCCAGCAGCCAGGGCCTAGCGGGAGGACGTCTGGGTGAGCAGTTCTTC

V: TRBV5-1
J: TRBJ2-7
D: -
CDR3: CASSLETSSSYEQYF
DNA: TGCGCCAGCAGCTTGGAAACTAGCTCCTCCTACGAGCAGTACTTC

V: TRBV6-2/TRBV6-3
J: TRBJ1-1
D: -
CDR3: CASSYQLKGEAFF
DNA: TGTGCCAGCAGTTACCAATTAAAGGGGGAAGCTTTCTTT

V: TRBV15
J: TRBJ2-1
D: -
CDR3: CATSRAVSSYNEQFF
DNA: TGTGCCACCAGCAGAGCGGTGAGCTCCTACAATGAGCAGTTCTTC

V: TRBV5-4
J: TRBJ2-1
D: -
CDR3: CASSLVDNEQFF
DNA: TGTGCCAGCAGCTTAGTAGACAATGAGCAGTTCTTC

V: TRBV2
J: TRBJ2-1
D: -
CDR3: CASSEALGGGEQFF
DNA: TGTGCCAGCAGTGAAGCGCTCGGGGGAGGTGAGCAGTTCTTC

V: TRBV2
J: TRBJ2-1
D: -
CDR3: CASSEVSSYNEQFF
DNA: TGTGCCAGCAGTGAAGTGAGCTCCTACAATGAGCAGTTCTTC

V: TRBV6-5
J: TRBJ1-3
D: -
CDR3: CASSYAGGSGNTIYF
DNA: TGTGCCAGCAGTTACGCTGGAGGCTCTGGAAACACCATATATTTT

V: TRBV11-2
J: TRBJ2-1
D: -
CDR3: CASSSVSGSYNEQFF
DNA: TGTGCCAGCAGCTCAGTCTCGGGCTCCTACAATGAGCAGTTCTTC

V: TRBV3-1/TRBV3-2
J: TRBJ2-7
D: TRBD2
CDR3: CASSRLAGGPGEQYF
DNA: TGTGCCAGCAGCCGACTAGCGGGGGGGCCGGGTGAGCAGTACTTC

V: TRBV9
J: TRBJ2-3
D: -
CDR3: CASRPGRSSTDTQYF
DNA: TGTGCCAGCAGGCCCGGTCGATCTAGCACAGATACGCAGTATTTT

V: TRBV6-5
J: TRBJ2-3
D: TRBD2
CDR3: CASTPLAGRSGTQYF
DNA: TGTGCCAGCACGCCACTAGCGGGAAGGAGCGGTACGCAGTATTTT

V: TRBV7-6
J: TRBJ2-3
D: TRBD1
CDR3: CASSLGTGQALRPDTQYF
DNA: TGTGCCAGCAGCTTAGGGACAGGGCAGGCACTTCGCCCAGATACGCAGTATTTT

V: TRBV29-1
J: TRBJ2-2
D: -
CDR3: CSVTRNTGELFF
DNA: TGCAGCGTTACCAGAAACACCGGGGAGCTGTTTTTT

V: TRBV11-1
J: TRBJ2-3
D: TRBD2
CDR3: CASSLAWASGTDTQYF
DNA: TGTGCCAGCAGCTTAGCCTGGGCTAGCGGGACAGATACGCAGTATTTT

V: TRBV7-6
J: TRBJ2-7
D: TRBD1
CDR3: CASSLQGAYEQYF
DNA: TGTGCCAGCAGTTTACAGGGGGCCTACGAGCAGTACTTC

V: TRBV24-1
J: TRBJ1-2
D: TRBD1
CDR3: CATSDRTTGQKGDYGYTF
DNA: TGTGCCACCAGTGATCGAACGACAGGGCAGAAGGGAGACTATGGCTACACCTTC

V: TRBV9
J: TRBJ2-1
D: TRBD2
CDR3: CASSPRLATYNEQFF
DNA: TGTGCCAGCAGCCCTCGACTAGCGACATACAATGAGCAGTTCTTC

V: TRBV7-9
J: TRBJ2-7
D: TRBD2
CDR3: CASSFGTSGSYEQYF
DNA: TGTGCCAGCAGCTTCGGGACTAGCGGGAGCTACGAGCAGTACTTC

V: TRBV6-5
J: TRBJ1-2
D: -
CDR3: CASSFTDTYGYTF
DNA: TGTGCCAGCTCTTTCACAGATACCTATGGCTACACCTTC